Described below is a single T cell receptor beta chain sequence and its context. As yet, its antigen is unknown. These data originate in a study of T cell responses to AZD1222 COVID-19 vaccine. Whole-study results and caveats: Among those given AZD1222, only 5 to 7 were seropositive at baseline. Across spike, vaccine-associated CD4 TCRs were found, dominant at 160-218 and 743-854. Repertoire samples came only from after the peak T cell response.

Using immunoSEQ multiplex PCR, the repertoire was profiled, and TCRdb retains in-frame clones only, with some absent. Among about 120,000 clones listed, about four fifths were seen once. The material was peripheral blood, obtained on day 0 of AZD1222 vaccination. This sequence was found in an adult in good health.

The CDR3 sequence is CASSRLASHEQFF. The CDR3 DNA reads as TGCGCCAGCAGCCGGCTAGCTTCCCATGAGCAGTTCTTC. The V gene is TRBV5-1, the J gene TRBJ2-1, with D perhaps TRBD2 (5 bases). Germline V CDR1 and CDR2: SGHRS, YFSETQ. The CDR3 has 13 amino acids. Deletions cut 4 bases from V and 8 bases from J, with 13 bases between.